A single sample is the source of the 18 T cell receptor beta chains below, sequenced in a study of blood T cell repertoires in COVID-19. Here immunoSEQ multiplex PCR was the method, and the copy in TCRdb shows in-frame clones only, minus some. This sample has some 110,000 clones, with approximately 78% found just once. The material sequenced was peripheral blood. These receptors were obtained from a man aged 65-85 years with acute or convalescent COVID-19.

The table lists this clone with a count of one. This sequence joins TRBV27 and TRBJ2-3; D not resolved. The CDR3 is made up of 13 amino acids. The germline gives CDR1 MNHEY, CDR2 SMNVEV (reference sequence). V was clipped by 6 bases and J by 2 bases, with 9 bases between them. CDR3 region: CASRRSFTDTQYF. As DNA, the CDR3 is TGTGCCAGCAGGAGAAGTTTCACAGATACGCAGTATTTT.

J is TRBJ1-1 and V is TRBV11-1, with D uncertain. This CDR3 region has 12 residues. Germline V gene sequence: CDR1 SGHAT, CDR2 FQDESV (reference sequence). V shed 7 bases and J shed 5 bases, with 11 bases lying between them. The CDR3 DNA reads as TGTGCCAGCAAAAACAGCGGGACTGAAGCTTTCTTT. This encodes CASKNSGTEAFF.

The genes are TRBV7-8 and TRBJ2-3; 16 bases agree with TRBD2. The junction had 7 bases not matched to a gene; V was cut back by 6 bases and J by 1 base. Per germline, CDR1 SGHVS and CDR2 FQNEAQ. The CDR3 consists of 18 residues. The CDR3 DNA is TGTGCCAGCAGTACGGGGACTAGCGGGGGGGCACGCACAGATACGCAGTATTTT. It codes for CASSTGTSGGARTDTQYF.

J is TRBJ1-1 and V is TRBV10-1, with TRBD1 as a possible D gene (5 bases). The CDR3 covers 15 residues. Per germline, CDR1 WNHNN and CDR2 SYGVQD (reference sequence). Trimming removed 0 bases from V and 1 base from J, with 9 bases in between. CDR3 bases: TGCGCCAGCAGTGAGTCTGCGGGGGAGAACACTGAAGCTTTCTTT. The encoded protein is CASSESAGENTEAFF.

The V and J genes are TRBV7-2 and TRBJ2-1; unclear D gene. Trimming stripped 4 bases from V and 8 bases from J, with 15 bases between. The CDR3 extends over 14 amino acids. Germline CDR1 is SGHTA and CDR2 is FQGNSA. CDR3 nucleotide sequence: TGTGCCAGCAGCTCCTGGCTAGGCGCGGATGAGCAGTTCTTC. This sequence encodes CASSSWLGADEQFF. The complete variable domain, with remaining parts taken from reference TRBV7-2 and TRBJ2-1, reads GAGVSQSPSNKVTEKGKDVELRCDPISGHTALYWYRQSLGQGLEFLIYFQGNSAPDKSGLPSDRFSAERTGGSVSTLTIQRTQQEDSAVYLCASSSWLGADEQFFGPGTRLTVL.

This chain connects TRBV30 to TRBJ1-1; D is unclear. The CDR3 runs 11 residues. Germline V gives CDR1 GTSNPN, CDR2 SVGIG (reference sequence). The V end lost 3 bases, the J end lost 8 bases, and 10 bases lay between the germline ends. The CDR3 loop is CAWSPNKEAFF. CDR3 sequence (DNA): TGTGCCTGGAGCCCGAACAAAGAAGCTTTCTTT. Complete variable domain (other parts from reference TRBV30 and TRBJ1-1): SQTIHQWPATLVQPVGSPLSLECTVEGTSNPNLYWYRQAAGRGLQLLFYSVGIGQISSEVPQNLSASRPQDRQFILSSKKLLLSDSGFYLCAWSPNKEAFFGQGTRLTVV.

The V call is TRBV29-1, the J call TRBJ1-2; TRBD1 aligns across 9 bases. V lost 4 bases to trimming and J lost 0 bases; unmatched junction nucleotides: 6. Germline CDR1 reads SQVTM; CDR2 reads ANQGSEA. The CDR3 contains 15 residues. The CDR3: CSVAPQGAANYGYTF. DNA for the CDR3: TGCAGCGTTGCTCCACAGGGGGCAGCTAACTATGGCTACACCTTC.

This clone was counted a single time. The chain employs TRBV5-1 and TRBJ2-2; 7 nucleotides line up with TRBD2. Unmatched junction bases numbered 8, after V lost 5 bases and J lost 7 bases. Germline V gives CDR1 SGHRS, CDR2 YFSETQ. The CDR3 contains 14 residues. DNA for the CDR3: TGCGCCAGCAGTGAGGGAGGGGCGAACGGGGAGCTGTTTTTT. It specifies CASSEGGANGELFF.

The sample holds one count of this clone. V gene TRBV3-1 (or the pseudogene TRBV3-2) combines with J gene TRBJ1-3; TRBD1 is a possible D gene (6 bases). The V end lost 2 bases, the J end lost 1 base, and 9 bases lay between the germline ends. Germline CDR1 reads LGHDT; CDR2 reads YNNKEL (reference sequence). This CDR3 contains 15 residues. The CDR3 loop is CASSQLTGSGNTIYF. Written as DNA, the CDR3 is TGTGCCAGCAGCCAACTAACAGGGTCTGGAAACACCATATATTTT.

The J gene is TRBJ1-1, the V gene TRBV6-5; 8 bases are shared with TRBD1. Germline V gives CDR1 MNHEY, CDR2 SVGAGI. V trimming: 5 bases; J trimming: 4 bases; junction bases outside the gene matches: 6. The CDR3 loop spans 14 amino acids. CDR3 in amino acids: CASSTDRVATEAFF. In DNA, the CDR3 is TGTGCCAGCAGTACGGACAGGGTAGCCACTGAAGCTTTCTTT.

This clone was seen a handful of times. V and J are TRBV7-6 and TRBJ2-7; tentatively, D is TRBD1 (6 bases). The CDR3 is 13 amino acids. Germline CDR1 reads SGHVS; CDR2 reads FNYEAQ. Trimming shortened V by 4 bases and J by 3 bases, and 10 bases separated the two germline ends. CDR3 residues: CASSSQQGYEQYF. The CDR3 DNA is TGTGCCAGCAGCTCCCAACAGGGCTACGAGCAGTACTTC.

The chain uses TRBV5-1 and TRBJ1-4; D ambiguous. Trimming removed 4 bases from V and 0 bases from J, with 7 bases in between. Germline CDR1 SGHRS, CDR2 YFSETQ. There are 14 residues in the CDR3. CDR3: CASSPGTTNEKLFF. The CDR3 region has the DNA TGCGCCAGCAGCCCCGGGACAACTAATGAAAAACTGTTTTTT.

V is TRBV10-3 and J is TRBJ2-3; the match to TRBD2 covers 7 bases. Per the germline V gene, CDR1 is ENHRY and CDR2 is SYGVKD. The J segment lost 1 base and the V segment lost 8 bases, leaving 9 bases of the junction unmatched. CDR3 size: 15 residues. The CDR3 sequence is CAIAGSSGGTDTQYF. CDR3 bases: TGTGCCATCGCAGGCTCCAGCGGGGGCACAGATACGCAGTATTTT.

V usage is TRBV19 and J usage is TRBJ1-5, with D possibly TRBD1 on 6 matching bases. CDR1 and CDR2 from the germline V gene are LNHDA and SQIVND (reference sequence). Trimming shortened V by 7 bases and J by 5 bases, and 12 bases separated the two germline ends. This CDR3 comprises 13 residues. The CDR3 bases are TGTGCCAGTACCGAGGGGGGGTATCAGCCCCAGCATTTT. This sequence encodes CASTEGGYQPQHF.

The V call is TRBV12-3 or TRBV12-4, the J call TRBJ1-4; 7 nucleotides line up with TRBD1. J gave up 5 bases and V 7 bases, and 4 bases lay outside the gene matches. The CDR3 sequence is 13 residues long. The CDR3 DNA sequence: TGTGCCAGCACCGGACAGGTGAATGAAAAACTGTTTTTT. Translated: CASTGQVNEKLFF.

The chain links TRBV28 to TRBJ1-5, with 11 nucleotides matching TRBD1. This CDR3 region has 18 residues. V gave up 10 bases and J gave up 0 bases; unmatched junction bases: 14. CDR1 is MDHEN and CDR2 is SYDVKM in the germline V gene. CDR3 region: CAIGLPGQGVHSNQPQHF. In DNA form, the CDR3 reads TGTGCCATAGGCTTACCGGGACAGGGGGTTCATAGCAATCAGCCCCAGCATTTT.

This chain joins TRBV18 and TRBJ2-1; 9 nucleotides align to TRBD1. Germline V CDR1 and CDR2: KGHSH, LQKENI. CDR3 length equals 16 residues. Germline trimming cut 4 bases from V and 5 bases from J; bases unmatched to any gene: 9. The CDR3 spells CASSLQQGALDNEQFF. The CDR3 coding sequence is TGTGCCAGCTCACTACAACAGGGGGCTCTGGACAATGAGCAGTTCTTC.

The J gene is TRBJ1-1, the V gene TRBV11-1; 8 bases are shared with TRBD1. CDR3 length equals 15 residues. CDR1 is SGHAT, CDR2 FQDESV, per germline (reference sequence). Unmatched junction bases numbered 8, after V lost 8 bases and J lost 0 bases. Here the CDR3 reads CASGERGQVNTEAFF. CDR3 bases: TGTGCCAGCGGCGAAAGGGGACAGGTGAACACTGAAGCTTTCTTT.